The rows below give T cell receptor beta chains drawn from one sample of a study of T-cell memory formation after mild COVID-19. TCRdb reprocessed the 5' RACE reads with MiXCR, giving one entry per CDR3 protein. The sample carries roughly 150,000 distinct CDR3 sequences, more than 14% recorded once. The sequenced sample consisted of PBMCs or a T cell subset sorted from them (not recorded which). Receptor source: an adult woman who had mild COVID-19 (a few samples of this study predate the infection). Cell type and time point are not known. CDR3s include the opening cysteine and the closing phenylalanine or tryptophan. Fields, in order: clone size, J gene, CDR3 length, D gene, V gene, CDR3 DNA, CDR3 protein. A D gene is named only where the DNA matches it firmly. The size of a clone is reported for some rows only, either as once, few or many, or as a class for expanded clones.

clone size: few; J gene: TRBJ1-2; CDR3 length: 15; D gene: NA; V gene: TRBV20-1; CDR3 DNA: TGCAGTGCTAGAGATTACAGGGTCACCAACTATGGCTACACCTTC; CDR3 protein: CSARDYRVTNYGYTF
clone size: NA; J gene: TRBJ2-2; CDR3 length: 15; D gene: NA; V gene: TRBV2; CDR3 DNA: TGTGCCAGCAGGGTAGACCCCACAGGGTTCGGGGAGCTGTTTTTT; CDR3 protein: CASRVDPTGFGELFF
clone size: few; J gene: TRBJ2-1; CDR3 length: 14; D gene: NA; V gene: TRBV6-6; CDR3 DNA: TGTGCCAGCCTGCGGGGGACAGTCCCCAATGAGCAGTTCTTC; CDR3 protein: CASLRGTVPNEQFF
clone size: few; J gene: TRBJ1-5; CDR3 length: 14; D gene: NA; V gene: TRBV12-3/TRBV12-4; CDR3 DNA: TGTGCCAGCAGTTTTTCGGGGAACAATCAGCCCCAGCATTTT; CDR3 protein: CASSFSGNNQPQHF
clone size: many; J gene: TRBJ2-5; CDR3 length: 14; D gene: TRBD2; V gene: TRBV7-6; CDR3 DNA: TGTGCCAGCAGCTTAGGGGGGGGCCAAGAGACCCAGTACTTC; CDR3 protein: CASSLGGGQETQYF
clone size: many; J gene: TRBJ2-1; CDR3 length: 15; D gene: TRBD2; V gene: TRBV5-1; CDR3 DNA: TGCGCCAGCAGCGGGGGACTAGCGGGGGGAAGTGAGCAGTTCTTC; CDR3 protein: CASSGGLAGGSEQFF
clone size: few; J gene: TRBJ2-7; CDR3 length: 15; D gene: NA; V gene: TRBV5-1; CDR3 DNA: TGCGCCAGCAGACCCGGGACCTGGGGGCCCTACGAGCAGTACTTC; CDR3 protein: CASRPGTWGPYEQYF
clone size: NA; J gene: TRBJ2-2; CDR3 length: 15; D gene: NA; V gene: TRBV12-3/TRBV12-4; CDR3 DNA: TGTGCCAGCAGTTTTCGGCGCGCGAACACCGGGGAGCTGTTTTTT; CDR3 protein: CASSFRRANTGELFF
clone size: few; J gene: TRBJ2-1; CDR3 length: 15; D gene: NA; V gene: TRBV5-1; CDR3 DNA: TGCGCCAGCAGCTCGGACAGTTCTCTATACAATGAGCAGTTCTTC; CDR3 protein: CASSSDSSLYNEQFF
clone size: NA; J gene: TRBJ2-1; CDR3 length: 16; D gene: NA; V gene: TRBV12-3/TRBV12-4; CDR3 DNA: TGTGCCAGCAGTTTTGTGCGGGCCGGGCAGTACAATGAGCAGTTCTTC; CDR3 protein: CASSFVRAGQYNEQFF
clone size: once; J gene: TRBJ2-4; CDR3 length: 14; D gene: TRBD1; V gene: TRBV4-3; CDR3 DNA: TGCGCCAGCAGCCCCGGGACAGAGAAAAACATTCAGTACTTC; CDR3 protein: CASSPGTEKNIQYF
clone size: few; J gene: TRBJ1-1; CDR3 length: 13; D gene: NA; V gene: TRBV20-1; CDR3 DNA: TGCAGTGCTAGAGGACATCTGAACACTGAAGCTTTCTTT; CDR3 protein: CSARGHLNTEAFF
clone size: NA; J gene: TRBJ2-2; CDR3 length: 16; D gene: NA; V gene: TRBV15; CDR3 DNA: TGTGCCACCAGCAGAGACGGACAACCGAACACCGGGGAGCTGTTTTTT; CDR3 protein: CATSRDGQPNTGELFF
clone size: NA; J gene: TRBJ1-3; CDR3 length: 14; D gene: TRBD1; V gene: TRBV5-1; CDR3 DNA: TGCGCCAGCAGCTCGGGACAGACTGGAAACACCATATATTTT; CDR3 protein: CASSSGQTGNTIYF
clone size: NA; J gene: TRBJ2-2; CDR3 length: 13; D gene: NA; V gene: TRBV14; CDR3 DNA: TGTGCCAGCAGTCGACAGTACACCGGGGAGCTGTTTTTT; CDR3 protein: CASSRQYTGELFF
clone size: NA; J gene: TRBJ2-3; CDR3 length: 14; D gene: NA; V gene: TRBV5-1; CDR3 DNA: TGCGCCAGCAGCAGCCGGAAAGGAACAGATACGCAGTATTTT; CDR3 protein: CASSSRKGTDTQYF
clone size: many; J gene: TRBJ1-2; CDR3 length: 14; D gene: NA; V gene: TRBV29-1; CDR3 DNA: TGCAGCGTTGCCCGGGACACACAAAACTATGGCTACACCTTC; CDR3 protein: CSVARDTQNYGYTF
clone size: NA; J gene: TRBJ2-1; CDR3 length: 14; D gene: NA; V gene: TRBV7-9; CDR3 DNA: TGTGCCAGCAGCCCCCAGGACTTATACAATGAGCAGTTCTTC; CDR3 protein: CASSPQDLYNEQFF
clone size: NA; J gene: TRBJ1-5; CDR3 length: 16; D gene: NA; V gene: TRBV15; CDR3 DNA: TGTGCCACCAGTCCCTCGGAGGGGAGATTGGGTCAGCCCCAGCATTTT; CDR3 protein: CATSPSEGRLGQPQHF
clone size: many; J gene: TRBJ2-3; CDR3 length: 18; D gene: TRBD2; V gene: TRBV24-1; CDR3 DNA: TGTGCCACCAGTGATTTAACTAGGGGGACTAGCGGCACAGATACGCAGTATTTT; CDR3 protein: CATSDLTRGTSGTDTQYF
clone size: NA; J gene: TRBJ2-7; CDR3 length: 12; D gene: NA; V gene: TRBV3-1; CDR3 DNA: TGTGCCAGCAGGGGGGCTCGCGACGAGCAGTACTTC; CDR3 protein: CASRGARDEQYF
clone size: NA; J gene: TRBJ2-2; CDR3 length: 17; D gene: NA; V gene: TRBV12-3/TRBV12-4; CDR3 DNA: TGTGCCAGCAGAACGGGGTGGGGGACAACGAACACCGGGGAGCTGTTTTTT; CDR3 protein: CASRTGWGTTNTGELFF
clone size: few; J gene: TRBJ2-7; CDR3 length: 12; D gene: NA; V gene: TRBV12-3/TRBV12-4; CDR3 DNA: TGTGCCAGCGGGGGGCCGAACTACGAGCAGTACTTC; CDR3 protein: CASGGPNYEQYF
clone size: few; J gene: TRBJ1-1; CDR3 length: 12; D gene: NA; V gene: TRBV7-3; CDR3 DNA: TGTGCCAGCAGCGGAAGGGTCAGTGAAGCTTTCTTT; CDR3 protein: CASSGRVSEAFF
clone size: NA; J gene: TRBJ1-5; CDR3 length: 15; D gene: TRBD1; V gene: TRBV7-8; CDR3 DNA: TGTGCCAGCAGCTTAGGGGACAGCTCCAATCAGCCCCAGCATTTT; CDR3 protein: CASSLGDSSNQPQHF
clone size: NA; J gene: TRBJ2-3; CDR3 length: 17; D gene: TRBD1; V gene: TRBV7-9; CDR3 DNA: TGTGCCAGCAGCCAACTTCCCGGACAGGCAGTCACAGATACGCAGTATTTT; CDR3 protein: CASSQLPGQAVTDTQYF
clone size: NA; J gene: TRBJ2-7; CDR3 length: 14; D gene: NA; V gene: TRBV9; CDR3 DNA: TGTGCCAGCAGCGTAGTTAAGGGGCGAAACGAGCAGTACTTC; CDR3 protein: CASSVVKGRNEQYF
clone size: NA; J gene: TRBJ2-1; CDR3 length: 14; D gene: TRBD2; V gene: TRBV6-2/TRBV6-3; CDR3 DNA: TGTGCCAGCAGTCCGTCGACTAGCTTAGATGAGCAGTTCTTC; CDR3 protein: CASSPSTSLDEQFF
clone size: many; J gene: TRBJ2-5; CDR3 length: 14; D gene: TRBD1; V gene: TRBV5-1; CDR3 DNA: TGCGCCAGCAGCTCAGGGGGCTTGAAGGAGACCCAGTACTTC; CDR3 protein: CASSSGGLKETQYF
clone size: NA; J gene: TRBJ2-5; CDR3 length: 16; D gene: TRBD1; V gene: TRBV7-2; CDR3 DNA: TGTGCCAGCAGCCGCCGGGACAGGGGATACCAAGAGACCCAGTACTTC; CDR3 protein: CASSRRDRGYQETQYF
clone size: few; J gene: TRBJ2-3; CDR3 length: 15; D gene: TRBD1; V gene: TRBV5-1; CDR3 DNA: TGCGCCAGCAGCGATCGGGACAGGGTCTCGGATACGCAGTATTTT; CDR3 protein: CASSDRDRVSDTQYF
clone size: few; J gene: TRBJ2-1; CDR3 length: 13; D gene: NA; V gene: TRBV30; CDR3 DNA: TGTGCCTGGAGTAAGGACCACTACAATGAGCAGTTCTTC; CDR3 protein: CAWSKDHYNEQFF
clone size: few; J gene: TRBJ2-1; CDR3 length: 14; D gene: TRBD2; V gene: TRBV7-2; CDR3 DNA: TGTGCCAGCAGCATGACTAGCGGGAACAATGAGCAGTTCTTC; CDR3 protein: CASSMTSGNNEQFF
clone size: few; J gene: TRBJ2-7; CDR3 length: 16; D gene: NA; V gene: TRBV4-1; CDR3 DNA: TGCGCCAGCAGCCAAGAGGGAGGAGGGGGAATCTACGAGCAGTACTTC; CDR3 protein: CASSQEGGGGIYEQYF
clone size: few; J gene: TRBJ2-7; CDR3 length: 19; D gene: TRBD2; V gene: TRBV4-2; CDR3 DNA: TGTGCCAGCAGCCAAGAGGCTGTAGCGGGACTAGGGTTCTCCTACGAGCAGTACTTC; CDR3 protein: CASSQEAVAGLGFSYEQYF
clone size: NA; J gene: TRBJ1-1; CDR3 length: 14; D gene: NA; V gene: TRBV5-1; CDR3 DNA: TGCGCCAGCAGCCGACAGTCCTCGAACACTGAAGCTTTCTTT; CDR3 protein: CASSRQSSNTEAFF
clone size: NA; J gene: TRBJ2-5; CDR3 length: 12; D gene: NA; V gene: TRBV7-7; CDR3 DNA: TGTGCTAGCAGCTTAATCGGGGAGACCCAGTACTTC; CDR3 protein: CASSLIGETQYF
clone size: few; J gene: TRBJ2-3; CDR3 length: 14; D gene: NA; V gene: TRBV9; CDR3 DNA: TGTGCCAGCAGCGTAGGGGGGCGCACAGATACGCAGTATTTT; CDR3 protein: CASSVGGRTDTQYF
clone size: NA; J gene: TRBJ2-6; CDR3 length: 15; D gene: NA; V gene: TRBV7-2; CDR3 DNA: TGTGCCAGCAGCTTAGTTAAGTCTGGGGCCAACGTCCTGACTTTC; CDR3 protein: CASSLVKSGANVLTF
clone size: NA; J gene: TRBJ2-1; CDR3 length: 14; D gene: NA; V gene: TRBV12-3/TRBV12-4; CDR3 DNA: TGTGCCAGCAGTTTCGACAGATCTTACAATGAGCAGTTCTTC; CDR3 protein: CASSFDRSYNEQFF
clone size: few; J gene: TRBJ1-2; CDR3 length: 15; D gene: NA; V gene: TRBV3-1; CDR3 DNA: TGTGCCAGCAGCCAAGGGGGGGGCACATCCTATGGCTACACCTTC; CDR3 protein: CASSQGGGTSYGYTF
clone size: few; J gene: TRBJ2-7; CDR3 length: 15; D gene: TRBD2; V gene: TRBV25-1; CDR3 DNA: TGTGCCAGCTGCTTAATAGCGGGGGGATTCTACGAGCAGTACTTC; CDR3 protein: CASCLIAGGFYEQYF
clone size: few; J gene: TRBJ2-7; CDR3 length: 14; D gene: NA; V gene: TRBV12-3/TRBV12-4; CDR3 DNA: TGTGCCAGCAGGCTGACGGCCAGAGGGTACGAGCAGTACTTC; CDR3 protein: CASRLTARGYEQYF
clone size: many; J gene: TRBJ2-6; CDR3 length: 13; D gene: TRBD1; V gene: TRBV5-5; CDR3 DNA: TGTGCCAGCAGCCGGACAGGACAAGGATTCCTGACTTTC; CDR3 protein: CASSRTGQGFLTF
clone size: NA; J gene: TRBJ2-2; CDR3 length: 16; D gene: NA; V gene: TRBV21-1; CDR3 DNA: TGTGCCAGCAGCAAAGCGGGAGGTTGGGCAGCCGGGGAGCTGTTTTTT; CDR3 protein: CASSKAGGWAAGELFF
clone size: few; J gene: TRBJ2-5; CDR3 length: 12; D gene: NA; V gene: TRBV6-5; CDR3 DNA: TGTGCCACCAGGGGACCCCAAGAGACCCAGTACTTC; CDR3 protein: CATRGPQETQYF
clone size: few; J gene: TRBJ2-2; CDR3 length: 17; D gene: NA; V gene: TRBV9; CDR3 DNA: TGTGCCAGCAGCGTAGCTCGGCAGGGGACGAACACCGGGGAGCTGTTTTTT; CDR3 protein: CASSVARQGTNTGELFF
clone size: NA; J gene: TRBJ1-1; CDR3 length: 10; D gene: NA; V gene: TRBV2; CDR3 DNA: TGTGCCAGCAGGACAACTGAAGCTTTCTTT; CDR3 protein: CASRTTEAFF
clone size: few; J gene: TRBJ2-1; CDR3 length: 13; D gene: NA; V gene: TRBV20-1; CDR3 DNA: TGCAGTGCTAGACCGGACTATTACAATGAGCAGTTCTTC; CDR3 protein: CSARPDYYNEQFF
clone size: NA; J gene: TRBJ1-1; CDR3 length: 13; D gene: NA; V gene: TRBV29-1; CDR3 DNA: TGCAGCGTGCAAAGGAGTGGGAACACTGAAGCTTTCTTT; CDR3 protein: CSVQRSGNTEAFF
clone size: few; J gene: TRBJ2-1; CDR3 length: 18; D gene: TRBD2; V gene: TRBV12-3/TRBV12-4; CDR3 DNA: TGTGCCAGCAGTGTAAGACAGGTAGCGGGAGGGCCCGGCAATGAGCAGTTCTTC; CDR3 protein: CASSVRQVAGGPGNEQFF
clone size: few; J gene: TRBJ2-3; CDR3 length: 16; D gene: NA; V gene: TRBV20-1; CDR3 DNA: TGCAGTGCTAGAGCTAAGTGGGGGACGTCCACAGATACGCAGTATTTT; CDR3 protein: CSARAKWGTSTDTQYF
clone size: many; J gene: TRBJ2-1; CDR3 length: 15; D gene: NA; V gene: TRBV4-2; CDR3 DNA: TGTGCCAGCAGCCAAGGGAGCGGGCTTCACAATGAGCAGTTCTTC; CDR3 protein: CASSQGSGLHNEQFF
clone size: few; J gene: TRBJ1-6; CDR3 length: 15; D gene: NA; V gene: TRBV7-8; CDR3 DNA: TGTGCCAGCAGCTTGGGGGACCTAAAGTATTCACCCCTCCACTTT; CDR3 protein: CASSLGDLKYSPLHF
clone size: few; J gene: TRBJ2-5; CDR3 length: 13; D gene: NA; V gene: TRBV10-3; CDR3 DNA: TGTGCCATCAGTGAGGACCCTATGGGCACCCAGTACTTC; CDR3 protein: CAISEDPMGTQYF
clone size: NA; J gene: TRBJ2-6; CDR3 length: 17; D gene: NA; V gene: TRBV7-8; CDR3 DNA: TGTGCCAGCAGCTTAGGGGTTCCTAGCTCTGGGGCCAACGTCCTGACTTTC; CDR3 protein: CASSLGVPSSGANVLTF
clone size: NA; J gene: TRBJ1-4; CDR3 length: 16; D gene: TRBD1; V gene: TRBV5-1; CDR3 DNA: TGCGCCAGCAGCCGCGGATCGACAGGGGAAAATGAAAAACTGTTTTTT; CDR3 protein: CASSRGSTGENEKLFF
clone size: NA; J gene: TRBJ2-2; CDR3 length: 16; D gene: TRBD1; V gene: TRBV9; CDR3 DNA: TGTGACAGCAGCGCAGGACAGGGCACAAACACCGGGGAGCTGTTTTTT; CDR3 protein: CDSSAGQGTNTGELFF
clone size: NA; J gene: TRBJ2-1; CDR3 length: 17; D gene: TRBD2; V gene: TRBV3-1; CDR3 DNA: TGTGCCAGCAGCCAAGGCGGACTAGCGGGAGACAACAATGAGCAGTTCTTC; CDR3 protein: CASSQGGLAGDNNEQFF
clone size: NA; J gene: TRBJ1-2; CDR3 length: 13; D gene: NA; V gene: TRBV12-3/TRBV12-4; CDR3 DNA: TGTGCCAGCAGTTTACCGCCCCTTTACGGCTACACCTTC; CDR3 protein: CASSLPPLYGYTF